The clone carrying this T cell receptor beta chain was counted many times. Its antigen remains unknown. The data were taken from a study of T-cell memory formation after mild COVID-19. Study context: TCR clusters were mostly confined to one donor each. Study-level results: Largely, contracting CD4+ clones fell within CM and EM, and contracting CD8+ clones within EMRA.

Each CDR3 protein is one row after TCRdb ran MiXCR on the 5' RACE reads. The data show approximately 150,000 distinct CDR3 sequences, 5.5% to 7% seen once. The CDR3 loop spans 15 amino acids. Trimming took off 4 bases at V and 2 bases at J, with 13 bases between the two ends. Per the germline V gene, CDR1 is KGHDR and CDR2 is SFDVKD. The sample was PBMCs or a T cell subset sorted from them (not recorded which). The chain employs TRBV24-1 and TRBJ2-5; the D gene is possibly TRBD1 (5 bases). The clonotype originates from an adult woman who had mild COVID-19 (a few samples of this study predate the infection). Cell type and time point are not known. The DNA for the CDR3 is TGTGCCACCAGTGACACGGTGGGGCATCAAGAGACCCAGTACTTC. It codes for CATSDTVGHQETQYF.